Listed here are 29 T cell receptor beta chains from one sample, sequenced in a study of response to subunit inactivated influenza vaccine. TCRdb re-called the RT-PCR reads with MiXCR, one entry per CDR3 protein. The sample shows 400,000 to 650,000 distinct CDR3 sequences, about 7.2% of them seen only once. The source material was PBMCs from blood, sampled less than 30 months after vaccination. These receptor sequences come from a man between 50 and 75 years old who received an inactivated influenza vaccine.

The chain employs TRBV4-3 and TRBJ2-5; TRBD2 matches 8 bases. V was clipped by 1 base and J by 3 bases; unmatched bases: 4. Germline lookup yields CDR1 LGHNA and CDR2 YSLEER. CDR3 length: 15 residues. CDR3 region: CASSQAIAGKETQYF. The CDR3, as DNA: TGCGCCAGCAGCCAAGCTATAGCGGGGAAAGAGACCCAGTACTTC.

V usage is TRBV20-1 and J usage is TRBJ1-5; possibly TRBD1 for D (6 bases). The CDR3 is made up of 16 amino acids. Germline assignment: CDR1 DFQATT and CDR2 SNEGSKA (reference sequence). V was cut by 6 bases and J by 0 bases, with 18 bases left in between. The CDR3 protein is CSAATGGSYSNQPQHF. The CDR3 region has the DNA TGCAGTGCGGCGACAGGCGGGAGTTATAGCAATCAGCCCCAGCATTTT.

This chain uses TRBV4-3 with TRBJ2-1; D uncertain. The V end was cut by 0 bases, the J end by 4 bases, with 13 bases between. CDR1 is LGHNA, CDR2 YSLEER, per germline. The CDR3 has 16 residues. CDR3 in DNA: TGCGCCAGCAGCCAAGATTTTGGGCAAATATACAATGAGCAGTTCTTC. Translating gives CASSQDFGQIYNEQFF.

This clonotype appeared a few times. This chain uses TRBV30 with TRBJ1-1; the D gene is possibly TRBD1 (6 bases). V was shortened by 2 bases and J by 1 base, with 14 bases between the two germline ends. CDR3 length equals 15 residues. The V gene's germline CDR1 is GTSNPN and CDR2 SVGIG (reference sequence). The CDR3 loop reads CAWSKPARGNTEAFF. The DNA for the CDR3 is TGTGCCTGGAGTAAACCGGCCAGGGGGAACACTGAAGCTTTCTTT.

Ten or more counts support this clonotype. V usage is TRBV2 and J usage is TRBJ1-1; possible D gene TRBD1, 5 bases. This CDR3 contains 13 residues. Per the germline V gene, CDR1 is SNHLY and CDR2 is FYNNEI. V was shortened by 6 bases and J by 2 bases, with 10 bases between the two germline ends. This chain's CDR3 is CASRLQVNTEAFF. In nucleotides, the CDR3 is TGTGCCAGCAGGCTACAGGTTAACACTGAAGCTTTCTTT.

The rearrangement joins TRBV3-1 to TRBJ1-1; possibly TRBD1 for D (5 bases). CDR1 is LGHDT, CDR2 YNNKEL, per germline (reference sequence). Between the trimmed V and J ends, which lost 4 bases and 5 bases, there was a span of 14 bases. CDR3 length equals 14 residues. The DNA of the CDR3 is TGTGCCAGCAGCCCCCCCCTGGGGGTTACTGAAGCTTTCTTT. The encoded protein is CASSPPLGVTEAFF.

The CDR3, as DNA: TGTGCCAGCGCCTCTGGAAACACCATATATTTT. It is translated as CASASGNTIYF. The chain links TRBV7-9 to TRBJ1-3; D remains unclear. The CDR3 consists of 11 residues. Germline-derived CDR1 and CDR2 are SEHNR and FQNEAQ (reference sequence). The germline V and J ends were trimmed by 8 bases and 0 bases, with 2 bases remaining between them.

This clonotype was recorded many times. The rearrangement joins TRBV20-1 to TRBJ2-3, with TRBD1 as a possible D gene (6 bases). Germline V gene lookup returns CDR1 DFQATT and CDR2 SNEGSKA (reference sequence). This CDR3 has 15 amino acids. Trimming removed 6 bases at V and 2 bases at J, with 18 bases between. CDR3 DNA: TGCAGTGCCATGCTCCTGACAGGAGACACAGATACGCAGTATTTT. It codes for CSAMLLTGDTDTQYF.

This clonotype turned up a few times. The rearrangement links TRBV6-1 to TRBJ1-5, with 8 positions matching TRBD1. Trimming removed 6 bases from V and 4 bases from J; junction bases left unmatched: 2. The CDR3 runs to 13 residues. Germline V gene data show CDR1 as MNHNS and CDR2 as SASEGT. CDR3 protein: CASRQGANQPQHF. The CDR3 DNA sequence: TGTGCCAGCAGGCAGGGGGCTAATCAGCCCCAGCATTTT.

This chain links TRBV20-1 with TRBJ2-7; 7 nucleotides match TRBD1. Trimming cost V 6 bases and J 2 bases; bases outside gene matches: 4. The CDR3 loop spans 12 amino acids. Germline lookup yields CDR1 DFQATT and CDR2 SNEGSKA (reference sequence). This CDR3 reads CSATDRAYEQYF. CDR3 DNA: TGCAGTGCCACAGACAGGGCCTACGAGCAGTACTTC.

This clonotype was recorded at least ten times. This chain connects TRBV11-2 to TRBJ1-4; 7 nucleotides align to TRBD1. This CDR3 contains 15 residues. In germline, CDR1 is SGHAT, CDR2 FQNNGV. Trimming at V came to 1 base and at J to 3 bases, leaving 2 bases not matched to a gene. Written as DNA, the CDR3 is TGTGCCAGCAGCTTAGCCGGGACAGCTAATGAAAAACTGTTTTTT. It is translated as CASSLAGTANEKLFF.

This clonotype was observed a handful of times. The chain uses TRBV5-1 and TRBJ2-7; 11 nucleotides agree with TRBD2. With 1 base clipped from V and 7 bases from J, the junction kept 1 base outside the gene matches. Germline CDR1 is SGHRS and CDR2 is YFSETQ. The CDR3 contains 13 residues. CDR3 DNA sequence: TGCGCCAGCAGCTTGTGGACTAGCGGGGAGCAGTACTTC. Translation: CASSLWTSGEQYF.

At least ten counts were recorded for this clonotype. The chain has TRBV25-1 and TRBJ2-2, with 11 bases aligning to TRBD2. Germline loops: CDR1 MGHDK, CDR2 SYGVNS. The V and J ends lost 1 base and 3 bases, in that order; junction bases with no gene match: 10. This CDR3 has 19 residues. In DNA, the CDR3 is TGTGCCAGCAGTGAATCTCCGGGCACGGGACTAGCGGACACCGGGGAGCTGTTTTTT. This gives the protein CASSESPGTGLADTGELFF. The full variable domain, with the rest looked up from reference TRBV25-1 and TRBJ2-2, is EADIYQTPRYLVIGTGKKITLECSQTMGHDKMYWYQQDPGMELHLIHYSYGVNSTEKGDLSSESTVSRIRTEHFPLTLESARPSHTSQYLCASSESPGTGLADTGELFFGEGSRLTVL.

The chain combines TRBV2 with TRBJ2-2, with D hard to call. Trimming pared 6 bases from V and 6 bases from J, leaving 17 bases between. The CDR3 consists of 15 residues. The germline V gene encodes CDR1 SNHLY and CDR2 FYNNEI. The CDR3 is CASSKLSRGPGELFF. The CDR3 bases are TGTGCCAGCAGCAAGCTATCAAGAGGCCCCGGGGAGCTGTTTTTT. The full variable domain, with the rest looked up from reference TRBV2 and TRBJ2-2, is EPEVTQTPSHQVTQMGQEVILRCVPISNHLYFYWYRQILGQKVEFLVSFYNNEISEKSEIFDDQFSVERPDGSNFTLKIRSTKLEDSAMYFCASSKLSRGPGELFFGEGSRLTVL.

In its sample, this clonotype was seen many times. The rearrangement uses TRBV2 and TRBJ2-7, with 7 bases matching TRBD1. V trimming: 5 bases; J trimming: 2 bases; junction bases outside the gene matches: 9. The CDR3 has 15 residues. Germline CDR1 is SNHLY and CDR2 is FYNNEI. The CDR3 DNA sequence: TGTGCCAGCAGTTACCGACAGGGAAGGACCTACGAGCAGTACTTC. This gives the protein CASSYRQGRTYEQYF.

The rearrangement uses TRBV11-2 and TRBJ1-1, with D uncertain. V gave up 1 base and J gave up 2 bases, with 11 bases separating them. CDR3 length equals 15 residues. Germline assignment: CDR1 SGHAT and CDR2 FQNNGV. As DNA, the CDR3 is TGTGCCAGCAGCTTAGTTGGCGGACCAAACACTGAAGCTTTCTTT. Translating gives CASSLVGGPNTEAFF.

This clonotype came up many times. The CDR3 DNA sequence: TGTGCCAGCAGTTACAGGGCAAGCACCGGGGAGCTGTTTTTT. The encoded protein is CASSYRASTGELFF. The rearrangement uses TRBV6-5 and TRBJ2-2; D is undetermined. V lost 2 bases and J lost 4, with 8 bases in between. The germline V gene has CDR1 MNHEY and CDR2 SVGAGI. This CDR3 spans 14 amino acids.

This clonotype was picked up many times. The chain joins TRBV5-5 to TRBJ2-1; D unresolved. Trimming pared 2 bases from V and 6 bases from J, leaving 15 bases between. This CDR3 has 15 residues. CDR1 and CDR2 from the germline V gene are SGHKS and YYEKEE (reference sequence). This chain's CDR3 is CASSLGGISANEQFF. The CDR3 bases are TGTGCCAGCAGCTTAGGCGGAATCTCCGCCAATGAGCAGTTCTTC.

This clonotype was detected many times. The chain recombines TRBV29-1 with TRBJ2-1; the D is unclear. CDR1 is SQVTM and CDR2 is ANQGSEA in the germline V gene. The CDR3 covers 16 residues. V shed 0 bases and J shed 0 bases, with 12 bases lying between them. In nucleotides, the CDR3 is TGCAGCGTTGAAGATCCGAGACCGAGCTCCTACAATGAGCAGTTCTTC. Translation: CSVEDPRPSSYNEQFF.

At least ten counts were recorded for this clonotype. The chain joins TRBV7-2 to TRBJ2-3; TRBD2 matches 15 bases. The junction had 6 bases not matched to a gene; V was cut back by 6 bases and J by 2 bases. CDR3 length equals 17 residues. Per germline, CDR1 SGHTA and CDR2 FQGNSA. The CDR3 bases are TGTGCCAGCAGACGGACTAGCGGGGGGGCCGTCACAGATACGCAGTATTTT. Translating gives CASRRTSGGAVTDTQYF.

The J gene is TRBJ2-2, the V gene TRBV6-1; 11 bases match TRBD1. Germline V gene lookup returns CDR1 MNHNS and CDR2 SASEGT. V was pared by 6 bases and J by 4 bases, with 4 bases of the junction left unmatched. This CDR3 comprises 15 residues. The CDR3 DNA is TGTGCCAGCAGAGGGACAGGGGGTAGCACCGGGGAGCTGTTTTTT. Translating gives CASRGTGGSTGELFF.

The V gene is TRBV6-2 or TRBV6-3, the J gene TRBJ2-7, with TRBD1 as a possible D gene (5 bases). This CDR3 has 13 amino acids. Per the germline V gene, CDR1 is MNHEY and CDR2 is SVGEGT. Trimming took 6 bases from V and 1 from J, leaving 10 bases between them. CDR3 sequence reads: CASRTPGSYEQYF. The DNA for the CDR3 is TGTGCCAGCAGAACCCCAGGGTCCTACGAGCAGTACTTC.

In this sample, this clonotype turned up a few times. DNA for the CDR3: TGTGCCAGCACCCCCGGGGACAGGGGCATTCTCGAGCAGTACTTC. Protein product: CASTPGDRGILEQYF. The V and J genes are TRBV7-9 and TRBJ2-7; TRBD1 agrees at 10 bases. Germline V gene data show CDR1 as SEHNR and CDR2 as FQNEAQ (reference sequence). The ends lost 7 bases at V and 6 bases at J; junction bases unmatched: 12. The CDR3 runs 15 residues.

This clonotype has a count of ten or more. The chain's CDR3 is CASTEGTEAFF. Written as DNA, the CDR3 is TGTGCCAGCACAGAAGGGACTGAAGCTTTCTTT. This chain connects TRBV25-1 to TRBJ1-1, with D unresolved. Trimming removed 7 bases at V and 5 bases at J, with 8 bases between. Germline V gene sequence: CDR1 MGHDK, CDR2 SYGVNS. The CDR3 has 11 residues.

In nucleotides, the CDR3 is TGCAGCGTTGAAGACGGCAGGGCGAGCACCGGGGAGCTGTTTTTT. The encoded protein is CSVEDGRASTGELFF. The chain recombines TRBV29-1 with TRBJ2-2; possible D gene TRBD1, 5 bases. This CDR3 region has 15 residues. Deletions cut 0 bases from V and 4 bases from J, with 12 bases between. Germline loops: CDR1 SQVTM, CDR2 ANQGSEA.

In its sample, this clonotype was seen a few times. The chain carries TRBV7-9 and TRBJ2-2; D is uncertain. The V end lost 1 base, the J end lost 0 bases, and 6 bases lay between the germline ends. This CDR3 comprises 15 residues. Germline V lookup: CDR1 SEHNR, CDR2 FQNEAQ (reference sequence). CDR3 in amino acids: CASSLVVANTGELFF. The CDR3 DNA reads TGTGCCAGCAGCTTAGTCGTGGCGAACACCGGGGAGCTGTTTTTT.

V and J are TRBV29-1 and TRBJ2-1; no firm D call. Germline loops: CDR1 SQVTM, CDR2 ANQGSEA. There are 14 residues in the CDR3. V lost 7 bases and J 2 bases, leaving 15 bases between the germline ends. CDR3 in amino acids: CSAVRQVTYNEQFF. In DNA, the CDR3 is TGCAGCGCCGTGCGGCAGGTGACCTACAATGAGCAGTTCTTC.

The J gene is TRBJ2-5, the V gene TRBV5-6; D gene uncertain. The germline V gene encodes CDR1 SGHDT and CDR2 YYEEEE. This CDR3 spans 13 amino acids. V lost 4 bases to trimming and J lost 6 bases, with 13 bases between them. The CDR3 here is CASSLTVRKTQYF. For the CDR3, the DNA is TGTGCCAGCAGCCTGACGGTTCGAAAGACCCAGTACTTC.

This clonotype was recorded a few times. This rearrangement joins TRBV29-1 to TRBJ1-2, with a weak D call TRBD1 (5 bases). CDR1 SQVTM and CDR2 ANQGSEA come from the germline V gene. Trimming cost V 4 bases and J 10 bases, with 16 bases left between them. There are 12 residues in the CDR3. The CDR3 DNA sequence: TGCAGCGTTGCGGGACCGGGTTTATACTACACCTTC. Amino acids: CSVAGPGLYYTF.